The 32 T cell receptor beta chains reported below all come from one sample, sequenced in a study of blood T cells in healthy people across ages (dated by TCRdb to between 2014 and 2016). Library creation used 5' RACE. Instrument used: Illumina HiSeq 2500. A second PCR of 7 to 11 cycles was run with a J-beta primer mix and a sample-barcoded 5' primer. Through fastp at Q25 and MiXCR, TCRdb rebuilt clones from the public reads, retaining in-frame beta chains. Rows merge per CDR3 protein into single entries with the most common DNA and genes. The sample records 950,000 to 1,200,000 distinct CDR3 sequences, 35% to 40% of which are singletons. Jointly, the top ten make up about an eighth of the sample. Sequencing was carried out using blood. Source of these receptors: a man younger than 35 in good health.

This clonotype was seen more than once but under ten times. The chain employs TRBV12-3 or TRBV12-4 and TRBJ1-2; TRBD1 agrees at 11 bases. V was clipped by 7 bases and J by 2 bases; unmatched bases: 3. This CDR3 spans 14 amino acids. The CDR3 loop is CASTGTGGNYGYTF. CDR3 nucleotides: TGTGCCAGCACCGGGACAGGGGGGAACTATGGCTACACCTTC.

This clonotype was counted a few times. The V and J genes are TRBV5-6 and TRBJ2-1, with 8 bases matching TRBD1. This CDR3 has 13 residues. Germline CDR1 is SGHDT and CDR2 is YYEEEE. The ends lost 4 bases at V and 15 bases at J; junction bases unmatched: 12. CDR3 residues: CASSVDSDRAVFF. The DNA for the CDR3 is TGTGCCAGCAGCGTCGACTCGGACAGGGCGGTGTTCTTC.

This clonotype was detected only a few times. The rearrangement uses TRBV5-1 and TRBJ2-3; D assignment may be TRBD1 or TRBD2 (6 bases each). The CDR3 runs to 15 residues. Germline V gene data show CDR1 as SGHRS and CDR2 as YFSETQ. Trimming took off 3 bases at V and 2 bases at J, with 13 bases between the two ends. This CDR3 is CASSSDGGLTDTQYF. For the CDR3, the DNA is TGCGCCAGCAGCTCAGATGGGGGGCTCACAGATACGCAGTATTTT.

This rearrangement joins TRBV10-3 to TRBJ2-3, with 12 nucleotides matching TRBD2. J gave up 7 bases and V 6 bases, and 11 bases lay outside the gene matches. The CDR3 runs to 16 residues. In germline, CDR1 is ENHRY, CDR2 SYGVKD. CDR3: CAISGNLAGGRNTQYF. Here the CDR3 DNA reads TGTGCCATCAGCGGTAATCTAGCGGGGGGGCGCAATACGCAGTATTTT.

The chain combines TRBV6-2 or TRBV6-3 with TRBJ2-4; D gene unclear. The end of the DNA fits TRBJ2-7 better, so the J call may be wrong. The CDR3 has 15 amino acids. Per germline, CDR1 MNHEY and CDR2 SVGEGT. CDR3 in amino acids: CASSYSLELAYEQYF. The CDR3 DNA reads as TGTGCCAGCAGTTATTCCCTCGAATTAGCCTACGAGCAGTACTTC.

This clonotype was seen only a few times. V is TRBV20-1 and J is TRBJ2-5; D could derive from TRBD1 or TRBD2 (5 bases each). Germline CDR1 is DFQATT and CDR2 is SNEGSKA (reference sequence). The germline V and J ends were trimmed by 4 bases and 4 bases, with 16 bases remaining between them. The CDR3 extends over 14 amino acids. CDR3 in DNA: TGCAGTGCTATAAAGCCCGGGGCACGAGAGACCCAGTACTTC. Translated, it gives CSAIKPGARETQYF.

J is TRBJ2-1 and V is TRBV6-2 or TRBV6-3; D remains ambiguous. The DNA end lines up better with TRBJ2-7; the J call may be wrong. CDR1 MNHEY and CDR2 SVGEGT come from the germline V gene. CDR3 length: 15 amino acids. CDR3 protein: CASSSLTSSYNEQYF. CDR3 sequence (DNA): TGTGCCAGCAGTTCCCTCACGAGCTCCTACAATGAGCAGTACTTC.

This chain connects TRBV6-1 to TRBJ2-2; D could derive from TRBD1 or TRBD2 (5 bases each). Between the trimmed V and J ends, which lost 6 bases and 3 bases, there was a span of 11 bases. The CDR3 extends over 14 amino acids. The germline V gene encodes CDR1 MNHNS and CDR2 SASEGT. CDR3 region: CASRAGTYTGELFF. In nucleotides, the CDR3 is TGTGCCAGCAGAGCCGGGACCTACACCGGGGAGCTGTTTTTT.

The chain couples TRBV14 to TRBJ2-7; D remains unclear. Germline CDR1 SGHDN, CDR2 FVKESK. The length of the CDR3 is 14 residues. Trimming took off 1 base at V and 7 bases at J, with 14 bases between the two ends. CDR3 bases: TGTGCCAGCAGCCAAGGGATCAGGTACGATGAGCAGTACTTC. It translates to CASSQGIRYDEQYF.

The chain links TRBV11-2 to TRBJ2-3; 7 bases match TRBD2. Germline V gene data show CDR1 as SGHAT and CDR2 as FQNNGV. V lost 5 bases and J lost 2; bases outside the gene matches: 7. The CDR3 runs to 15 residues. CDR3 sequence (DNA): TGTGCCAGCAGCACGTCCGGGACTAACACAGATACGCAGTATTTT. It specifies CASSTSGTNTDTQYF.

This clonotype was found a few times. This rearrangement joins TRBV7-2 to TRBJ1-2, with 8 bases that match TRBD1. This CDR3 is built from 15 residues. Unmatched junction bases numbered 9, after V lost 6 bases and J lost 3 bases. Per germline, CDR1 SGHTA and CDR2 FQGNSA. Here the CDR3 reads CASSSGQGVDYGYTF. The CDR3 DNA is TGTGCCAGCAGTTCTGGACAGGGAGTGGACTATGGCTACACCTTC.

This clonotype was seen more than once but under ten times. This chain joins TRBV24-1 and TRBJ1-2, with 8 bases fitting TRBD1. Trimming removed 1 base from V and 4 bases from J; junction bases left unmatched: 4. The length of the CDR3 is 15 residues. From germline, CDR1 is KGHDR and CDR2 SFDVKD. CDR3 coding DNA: TGTGCCACCAGTGATTTAGGACAGGGAGGCTATGGCTACACCTTC. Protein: CATSDLGQGGYGYTF.

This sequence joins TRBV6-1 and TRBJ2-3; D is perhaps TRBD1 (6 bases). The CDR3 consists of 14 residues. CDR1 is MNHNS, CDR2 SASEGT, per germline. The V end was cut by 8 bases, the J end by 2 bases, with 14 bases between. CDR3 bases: TGTGCCAGCCTCCGGGACACCCACACAGATACGCAGTATTTT. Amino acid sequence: CASLRDTHTDTQYF.

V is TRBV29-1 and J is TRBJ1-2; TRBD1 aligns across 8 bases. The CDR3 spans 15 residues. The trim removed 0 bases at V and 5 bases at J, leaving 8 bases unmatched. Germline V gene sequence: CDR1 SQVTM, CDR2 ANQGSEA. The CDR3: CSVEDPDREGYGYTF. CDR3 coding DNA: TGCAGCGTTGAAGACCCGGACAGGGAAGGGTATGGCTACACCTTC.

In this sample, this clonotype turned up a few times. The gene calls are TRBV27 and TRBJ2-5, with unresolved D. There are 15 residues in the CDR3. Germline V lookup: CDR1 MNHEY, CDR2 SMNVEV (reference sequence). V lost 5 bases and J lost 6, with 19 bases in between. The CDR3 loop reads CASSAQNNLFKTQYF. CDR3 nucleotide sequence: TGTGCCAGCAGTGCGCAAAACAACCTTTTCAAGACCCAGTACTTC.

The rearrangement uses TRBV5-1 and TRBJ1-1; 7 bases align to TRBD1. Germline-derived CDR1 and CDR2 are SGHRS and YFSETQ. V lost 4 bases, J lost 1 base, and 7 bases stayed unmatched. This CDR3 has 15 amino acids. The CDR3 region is CASSLGTVENTEAFF. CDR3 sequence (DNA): TGCGCCAGCAGCCTCGGGACAGTCGAGAACACTGAAGCTTTCTTT. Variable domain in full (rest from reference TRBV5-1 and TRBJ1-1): KAGVTQTPRYLIKTRGQQVTLSCSPISGHRSVSWYQQTPGQGLQFLFEYFSETQRNKGNFPGRFSGRQFSNSRSEMNVSTLELGDSALYLCASSLGTVENTEAFFGQGTRLTVV.

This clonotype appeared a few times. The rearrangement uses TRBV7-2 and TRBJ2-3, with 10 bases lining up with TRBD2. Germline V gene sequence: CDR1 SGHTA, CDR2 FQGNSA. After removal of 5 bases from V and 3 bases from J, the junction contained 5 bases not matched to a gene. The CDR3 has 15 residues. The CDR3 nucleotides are TGTGCCAGCAGCCCGTCTAGCGGGGGAACAGATACGCAGTATTTT. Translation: CASSPSSGGTDTQYF. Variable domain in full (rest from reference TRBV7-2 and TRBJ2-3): GAGVSQSPSNKVTEKGKDVELRCDPISGHTALYWYRQSLGQGLEFLIYFQGNSAPDKSGLPSDRFSAERTGGSVSTLTIQRTQQEDSAVYLCASSPSSGGTDTQYFGPGTRLTVL.

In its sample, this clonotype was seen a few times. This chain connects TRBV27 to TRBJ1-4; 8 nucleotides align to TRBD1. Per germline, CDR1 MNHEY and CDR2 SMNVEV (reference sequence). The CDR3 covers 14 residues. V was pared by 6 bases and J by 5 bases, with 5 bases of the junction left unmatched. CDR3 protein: CASRGDRKNEKLFF. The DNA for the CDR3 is TGTGCCAGCAGGGGGGACAGGAAAAATGAAAAACTGTTTTTT.

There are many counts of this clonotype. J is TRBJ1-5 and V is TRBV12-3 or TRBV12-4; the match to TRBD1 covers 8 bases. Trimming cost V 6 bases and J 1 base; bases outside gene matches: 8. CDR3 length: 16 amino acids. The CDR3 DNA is TGTGCCAGCAGCCCGTGGACAGGGAACAGCAATCAGCCCCAGCATTTT. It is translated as CASSPWTGNSNQPQHF.

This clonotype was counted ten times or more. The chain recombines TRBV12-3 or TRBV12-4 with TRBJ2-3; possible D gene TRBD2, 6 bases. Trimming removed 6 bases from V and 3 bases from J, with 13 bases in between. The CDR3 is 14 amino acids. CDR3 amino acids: CASSLRAGTDTQYF. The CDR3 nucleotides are TGTGCCAGCAGCCTTAGGGCGGGGACAGATACGCAGTATTTT.

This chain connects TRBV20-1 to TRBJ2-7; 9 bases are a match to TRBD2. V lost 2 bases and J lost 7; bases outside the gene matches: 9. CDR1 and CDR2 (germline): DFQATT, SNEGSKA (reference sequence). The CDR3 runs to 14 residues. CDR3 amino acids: CSARPAGGSNEQYF. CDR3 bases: TGCAGTGCTAGACCGGCGGGGGGGAGCAATGAGCAGTACTTC.

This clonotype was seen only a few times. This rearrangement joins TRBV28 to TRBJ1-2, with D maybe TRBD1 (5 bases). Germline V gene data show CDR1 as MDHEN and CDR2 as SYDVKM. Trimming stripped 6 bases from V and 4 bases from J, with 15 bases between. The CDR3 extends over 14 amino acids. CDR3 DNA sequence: TGTGCCAGCAGCAGAGGACCGGGGGGCTATGGCTACACCTTC. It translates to CASSRGPGGYGYTF.

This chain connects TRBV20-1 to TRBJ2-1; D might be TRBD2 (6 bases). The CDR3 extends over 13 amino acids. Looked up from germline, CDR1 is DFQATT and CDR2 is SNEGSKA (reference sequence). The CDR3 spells CSVGRGLFNEQFF. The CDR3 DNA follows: TGCAGCGTGGGGCGGGGCTTGTTCAATGAGCAGTTCTTC.

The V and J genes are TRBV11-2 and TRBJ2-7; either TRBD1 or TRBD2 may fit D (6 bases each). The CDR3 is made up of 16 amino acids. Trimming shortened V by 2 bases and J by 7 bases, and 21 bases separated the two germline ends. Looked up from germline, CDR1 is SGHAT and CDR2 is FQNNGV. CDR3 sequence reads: CASSLSSGEAGIEQYF. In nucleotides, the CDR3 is TGTGCCAGCAGCTTAAGCTCAGGGGAGGCGGGAATAGAGCAGTACTTC.

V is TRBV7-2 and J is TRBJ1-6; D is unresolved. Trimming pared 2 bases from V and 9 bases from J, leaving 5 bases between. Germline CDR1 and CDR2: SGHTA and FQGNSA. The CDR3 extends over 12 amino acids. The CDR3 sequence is CASSLNRSPLHF. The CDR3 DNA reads TGTGCCAGCAGCTTAAACCGTTCACCCCTCCACTTT.

The CDR3 loop is CASSSRGPGSYNEQFF. CDR3 sequence (DNA): TGTGCCAGCAGCTCCAGAGGTCCGGGATCCTACAATGAGCAGTTCTTC. The V gene is TRBV7-2, the J gene TRBJ2-1; weak D call: TRBD2 (5 bases). The CDR3 has 16 residues. The ends were cut back, 4 bases at V and 1 base at J, with 14 bases in the middle. Per the germline V gene, CDR1 is SGHTA and CDR2 is FQGNSA.

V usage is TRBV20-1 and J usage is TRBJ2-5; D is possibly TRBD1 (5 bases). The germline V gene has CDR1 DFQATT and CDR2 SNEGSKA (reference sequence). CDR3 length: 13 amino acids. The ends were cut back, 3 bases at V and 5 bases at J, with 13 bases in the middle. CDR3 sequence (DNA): TGCAGTGCTAGGCCCCTGGGGCGGGAGACCCAGTACTTC. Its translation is CSARPLGRETQYF.

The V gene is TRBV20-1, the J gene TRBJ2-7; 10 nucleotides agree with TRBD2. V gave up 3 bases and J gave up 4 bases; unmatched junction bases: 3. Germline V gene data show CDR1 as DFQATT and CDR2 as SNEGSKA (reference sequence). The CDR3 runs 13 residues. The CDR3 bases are TGCAGTGCTAGTCCTAGCGGGGGTTACGAGCAGTACTTC. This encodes CSASPSGGYEQYF.

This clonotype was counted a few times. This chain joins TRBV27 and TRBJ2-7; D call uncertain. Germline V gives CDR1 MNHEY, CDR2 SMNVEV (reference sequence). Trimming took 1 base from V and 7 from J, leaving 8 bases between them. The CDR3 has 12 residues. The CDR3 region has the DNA TGTGCCAGCAGTTTATTCGGTAGTGAGCAGTACTTC. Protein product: CASSLFGSEQYF.

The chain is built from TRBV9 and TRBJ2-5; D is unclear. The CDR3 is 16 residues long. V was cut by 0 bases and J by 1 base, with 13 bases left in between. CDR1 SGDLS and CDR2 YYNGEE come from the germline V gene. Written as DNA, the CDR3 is TGTGCCAGCAGCGTAGGCGACGAGAAACCCCAAGAGACCCAGTACTTC. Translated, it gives CASSVGDEKPQETQYF.

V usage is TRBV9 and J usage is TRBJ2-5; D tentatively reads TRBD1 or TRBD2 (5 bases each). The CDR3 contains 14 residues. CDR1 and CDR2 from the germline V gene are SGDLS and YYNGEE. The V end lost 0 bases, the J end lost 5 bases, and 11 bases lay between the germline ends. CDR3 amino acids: CASSVALEGETQYF. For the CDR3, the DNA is TGTGCCAGCAGCGTAGCTCTCGAGGGGGAGACCCAGTACTTC.

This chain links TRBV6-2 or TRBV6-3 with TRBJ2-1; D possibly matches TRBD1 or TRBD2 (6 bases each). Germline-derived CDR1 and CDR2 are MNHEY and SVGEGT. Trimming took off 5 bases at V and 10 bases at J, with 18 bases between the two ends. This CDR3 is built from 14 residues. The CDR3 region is CASSDAPKGGEQFF. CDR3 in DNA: TGTGCCAGCAGTGACGCCCCAAAGGGGGGAGAGCAGTTCTTC.